Below, 4 T cell receptor beta chains from the same sample are listed, as sequenced in a study of control samples from healthy donors and cancer patients. Assay used: immunoSEQ multiplex PCR; TCRdb lists only in-frame clones, some missing. This table holds 70,000 to 75,000 clones, roughly 84% found once. Sequenced sample: blood. These receptors were collected from a woman aged 45-59 years in good health.

The DNA of the CDR3 is TGCGCCAGCAGCCAGCCGGTAGGAGGGAACTACGAGCAGTACTTC. This encodes CASSQPVGGNYEQYF. The gene calls are TRBV4-1 and TRBJ2-7, with D perhaps TRBD2 (6 bases). The germline V gene has CDR1 MGHRA and CDR2 YSYEKL. The ends were cut back, 3 bases at V and 3 bases at J, with 15 bases in the middle. This CDR3 contains 15 residues.

The chain recombines TRBV3-1 (or the pseudogene TRBV3-2) with TRBJ2-7; D is tentatively TRBD1 or TRBD2 (5 bases each). The CDR3 totals 16 residues. Germline CDR1 is LGHDT and CDR2 is YNNKEL (reference sequence). With 0 bases removed from V and 0 bases from J, the gap between germline ends came to 12 bases. The CDR3 protein is CASSQEGRGPSYEQYF. Here the CDR3 DNA reads TGTGCCAGCAGCCAAGAGGGACGTGGGCCCTCCTACGAGCAGTACTTC.

The DNA for the CDR3 is TGTGCCAGTAGTAAGAGACTGACGAATTCACCCCTCCACTTT. Its protein is CASSKRLTNSPLHF. The chain couples TRBV19 to TRBJ1-6; D is undetermined. Per the germline V gene, CDR1 is LNHDA and CDR2 is SQIVND (reference sequence). The V and J ends lost 4 bases and 7 bases respectively, with 11 bases between them. The CDR3 is made up of 14 amino acids.

The chain carries TRBV4-2 and TRBJ1-5, with D uncertain. The ends were cut back, 1 base at V and 5 bases at J, with 3 bases in the middle. This CDR3 contains 12 residues. From germline, CDR1 is LGHNA and CDR2 YNFKEQ. CDR3: CASSQGDQPQHF. The CDR3 coding sequence is TGTGCCAGCAGCCAAGGGGATCAGCCCCAGCATTTT.